This T cell receptor (beta chain) was sequenced during a study of identical twins. CDR1 is SGHAT and CDR2 is FQNNGV in the germline V gene. CDR3 length: 15 amino acids. V lost 0 bases and J lost 6, with 9 bases in between. TCRdb redid the calling of the 5' RACE reads with MiXCR, one entry per CDR3 protein. The sample carries 510,000 or so distinct CDR3 sequences, about 16% recorded once. The same specimen was also included in a second study, on yellow fever vaccine responses in identical twins.

The chain has TRBV11-2 and TRBJ1-6; D is ambiguous. The clonotype was recovered from a woman aged 18-29 years in good health. The sample was CD4+ T cells sorted from blood. CDR3 sequence: CASSLEAGPNSPLHF. As DNA, the CDR3 is TGTGCCAGCAGCTTAGAGGCGGGTCCTAATTCACCCCTCCACTTT.